This TCR beta chain was observed in a study of cytomegalovirus exposure and HLA in healthy donors. Study-level background: Unique TCRs numbering around 85 million, obtained from HLA-typed donors, made up an early data release.

13 Jbeta primers and 60 Vbeta primers were used for the PCR. Data came from immunoSEQ multiplex PCR; TCRdb stores just in-frame clones and leaves some out. The repertoire holds around 120,000 clones, with 70% to 85% as singletons. Germline V gives CDR1 MNHEY, CDR2 SVGAGI. V lost 6 bases, J lost 3 bases, and 14 bases lay in between. The CDR3 totals 14 residues. Study conclusions and caveats: CMV serostatus was the only immune exposure information that was available. Rarity characterized most TCR sequences, yet some public TCRs appeared in many donors.

Concerning this clone: What it binds is not known. The same CDR3 arises from other DNA sequences in this sample as well.

The chain employs TRBV6-5 and TRBJ1-2; no reliable D call. The origin of this receptor is a boy aged 5-17 years in good health and CMV-seronegative. The sequenced sample consisted of PBMCs. The CDR3 spells CASSPVRVDYGYTF. The CDR3 nucleotides read TGTGCCAGCAGCCCTGTCCGGGTGGACTATGGCTACACCTTC.